This T cell receptor (beta chain) was observed in a study of blood T cell repertoires in COVID-19. Assay: immunoSEQ multiplex PCR; the TCRdb copy retains only in-frame clones and omits some. Here the sample spans approximately 290,000 clones, around 85% being singletons. The specimen sequenced was PBMCs or T cells enriched from blood (not recorded which). The sequence was obtained from a woman younger than 45 who had recovered from COVID-19.

This CDR3 is CASSLVSDNEQFF. The DNA for the CDR3 is TGTGCCAGCAGCTTAGTTTCTGACAATGAGCAGTTCTTC. The chain uses TRBV7-9 and TRBJ2-1; D gene ambiguous. This CDR3 has 13 residues. Germline CDR1 SEHNR, CDR2 FQNEAQ (reference sequence). Trimming took 1 base from V and 5 from J, leaving 6 bases between them.